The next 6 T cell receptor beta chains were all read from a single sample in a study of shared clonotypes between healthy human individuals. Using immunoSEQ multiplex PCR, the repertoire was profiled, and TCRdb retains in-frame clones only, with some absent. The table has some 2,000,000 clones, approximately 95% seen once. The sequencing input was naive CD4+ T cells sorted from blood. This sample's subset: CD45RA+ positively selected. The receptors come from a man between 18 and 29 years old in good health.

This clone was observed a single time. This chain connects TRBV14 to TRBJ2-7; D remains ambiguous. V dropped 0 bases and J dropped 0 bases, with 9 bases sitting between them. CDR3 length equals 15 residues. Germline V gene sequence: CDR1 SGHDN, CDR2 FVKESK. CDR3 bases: TGTGCCAGCAGCCAAGACGCCGTCCGCTCCTACGAGCAGTACTTC. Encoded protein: CASSQDAVRSYEQYF.

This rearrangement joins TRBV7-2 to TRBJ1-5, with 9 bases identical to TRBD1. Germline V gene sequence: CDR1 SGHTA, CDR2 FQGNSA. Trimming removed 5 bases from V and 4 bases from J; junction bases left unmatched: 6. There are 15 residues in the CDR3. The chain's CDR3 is CASSEDRGINQPQHF. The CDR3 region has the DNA TGTGCCAGCAGCGAGGACAGGGGAATAAATCAGCCCCAGCATTTT.

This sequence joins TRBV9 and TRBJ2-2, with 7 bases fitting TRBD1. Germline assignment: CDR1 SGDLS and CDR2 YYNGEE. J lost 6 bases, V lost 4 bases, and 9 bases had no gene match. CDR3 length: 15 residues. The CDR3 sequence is CASSISQGTPGELFF. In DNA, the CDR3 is TGTGCCAGCAGCATTTCACAGGGGACCCCCGGGGAGCTGTTTTTT.

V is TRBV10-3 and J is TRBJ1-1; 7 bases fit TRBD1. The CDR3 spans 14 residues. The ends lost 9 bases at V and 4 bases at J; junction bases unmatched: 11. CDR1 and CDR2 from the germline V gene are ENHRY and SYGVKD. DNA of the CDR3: TGTGCCATGAACTCAGGGGGGAGCGGCACTGAAGCTTTCTTT. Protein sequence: CAMNSGGSGTEAFF.

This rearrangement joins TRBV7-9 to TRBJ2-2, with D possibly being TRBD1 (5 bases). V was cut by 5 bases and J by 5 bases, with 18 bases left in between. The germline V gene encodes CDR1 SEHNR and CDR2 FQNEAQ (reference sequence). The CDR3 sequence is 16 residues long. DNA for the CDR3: TGTGCCAGCAGCCCCCGAAGGGGCATCGGGACCGGGGAGCTGTTTTTT. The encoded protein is CASSPRRGIGTGELFF. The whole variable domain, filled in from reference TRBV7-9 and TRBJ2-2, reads DTGVSQNPRHKITKRGQNVTFRCDPISEHNRLYWYRQTLGQGPEFLTYFQNEAQLEKSRLLSDRFSAERPKGSFSTLEIQRTEQGDSAMYLCASSPRRGIGTGELFFGEGSRLTVL.

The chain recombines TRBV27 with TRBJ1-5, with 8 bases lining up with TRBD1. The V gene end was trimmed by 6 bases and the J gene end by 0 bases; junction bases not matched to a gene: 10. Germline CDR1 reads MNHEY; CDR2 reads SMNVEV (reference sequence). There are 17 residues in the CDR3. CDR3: CASRRTGRRISNQPQHF. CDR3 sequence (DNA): TGTGCCAGCAGGAGGACAGGGCGGCGTATTAGCAATCAGCCCCAGCATTTT.